Included here is one T cell receptor beta chain sequence, with context. Its antigen is not identified. Each CDR3 protein gets one entry after TCRdb re-called the 5' RACE reads with MiXCR. The sample contains 450,000 or so distinct CDR3 sequences, nearly 25% of which appear only once. The data were taken from a study of T-cell memory formation after mild COVID-19. General study results and limits: Clones which contracted sat mainly in CM and EM if CD4+, and in EMRA if CD8+.

The clonotype was recovered from an adult woman who had mild COVID-19 (a few samples of this study predate the infection). Cell type and time point are not known. The sample taken for sequencing was PBMCs or a T cell subset sorted from them (not recorded which).

This chain's CDR3 is CASSLADEDNEQFF. CDR3 nucleotide sequence: TGTGCCAGCAGCTTAGCCGACGAAGACAATGAGCAGTTCTTC. The chain links TRBV7-6 to TRBJ2-1; D gene unclear. The length of the CDR3 is 14 residues. The germline V gene has CDR1 SGHVS and CDR2 FNYEAQ. Trimming pared 0 bases from V and 5 bases from J, leaving 8 bases between.